The 22 T cell receptor beta chains below come from one sample, sequenced in a study of regulatory T cells in long-lasting Graves disease. Time point defined: newly diagnosed GD, antithyroid drugs for less than 3 months. The TCR library was prepared using RNA isolated from PBMCs. Assembly of TCR beta libraries relied on iRepertoire HTBI primers together with Arm-PCR of CDR3 regions. From the multiplex PCR reads, TCRdb called clonotypes with MiXCR, one entry per CDR3 protein. The table records about 540,000 distinct CDR3 sequences, roughly 13% of them present only once. These records were also assigned to another study, of T cells in Graves' hyperthyroidism and ophthalmopathy.

Sequences were derived from peripheral blood mononuclear cells (PBMCs), sampled at new diagnosis, from a patient treated with antithyroid drugs. All receptors come from a young man with Graves disease.

This chain joins TRBV7-9 and TRBJ2-2, with 8 nucleotides matching TRBD2. Germline lookup yields CDR1 SEHNR and CDR2 FQNEAQ (reference sequence). The CDR3 covers 15 residues. Trimming took 2 bases from V and 6 from J; bases not matched to a gene: 5. In nucleotides, the CDR3 is TGTGCCAGCAGCTTAAGCGGGAGTAGTCCCGGGGAGCTGTTTTTT. Amino acid sequence: CASSLSGSSPGELFF.

The chain couples TRBV18 to TRBJ2-7; D is ambiguous. CDR1 and CDR2 (germline): KGHSH, LQKENI. Trimming took off 0 bases at V and 7 bases at J, with 13 bases between the two ends. The CDR3 loop spans 14 amino acids. The CDR3 DNA reads TGTGCCAGCTCACCACCCGCCTCACCGCGGGAGCAGTACTTC. This gives the protein CASSPPASPREQYF.

Ten or more counts support this clonotype. J is TRBJ2-2 and V is TRBV2, with 7 nucleotides matching TRBD1. Germline CDR1 and CDR2: SNHLY and FYNNEI. The CDR3 contains 17 residues. V gave up 5 bases and J gave up 1 base; unmatched junction bases: 10. The CDR3 sequence: CASSPRGGPLNTGELFF. CDR3 nucleotide sequence: TGTGCCAGCAGTCCAAGAGGGGGCCCCTTGAACACCGGGGAGCTGTTTTTT.

This clonotype was seen ten or more times. The rearrangement uses TRBV5-1 and TRBJ2-7, with TRBD2 matching 10 bases. Germline V CDR1 and CDR2: SGHRS, YFSETQ. The length of the CDR3 is 16 residues. V gave up 1 base and J gave up 0 bases; unmatched junction bases: 4. The CDR3 is CASSLPGTSASYEQYF. DNA of the CDR3: TGCGCCAGCAGCTTGCCCGGGACTAGCGCCTCCTACGAGCAGTACTTC. The whole variable domain, remainder taken from reference TRBV5-1 and TRBJ2-7, is KAGVTQTPRYLIKTRGQQVTLSCSPISGHRSVSWYQQTPGQGLQFLFEYFSETQRNKGNFPGRFSGRQFSNSRSEMNVSTLELGDSALYLCASSLPGTSASYEQYFGPGTRLTVT.

This chain connects TRBV12-3 or TRBV12-4 to TRBJ2-1; 14 nucleotides line up with TRBD2. This CDR3 has 20 amino acids. Trimming removed 6 bases from V and 6 bases from J; junction bases left unmatched: 19. The CDR3 nucleotides are TGTGCCAGCAGCTCTATTAGACTAGCGGGAGGGCGTCTGGGTGGCAATGAGCAGTTCTTC. It yields the protein CASSSIRLAGGRLGGNEQFF.

This chain links TRBV7-9 with TRBJ1-2; D is undetermined. The V gene lost 1 base and the J gene lost 2 bases, with 8 bases spanning the gap. The CDR3 is 14 residues long. Per the germline V gene, CDR1 is SEHNR and CDR2 is FQNEAQ (reference sequence). CDR3 protein: CASSLVGNNYGYTF. As DNA, the CDR3 is TGTGCCAGCAGCTTAGTGGGGAACAACTATGGCTACACCTTC.

The V and J genes are TRBV12-3 or TRBV12-4 and TRBJ2-7, with D possibly being TRBD2 (7 bases). The CDR3 extends over 14 amino acids. V was cut by 4 bases and J by 3 bases, with 13 bases left in between. CDR3 amino acids: CASSSQRDNYEQYF. The DNA of the CDR3 is TGTGCCAGCAGTTCCCAGCGGGACAACTACGAGCAGTACTTC.

For this clonotype: With a much larger clone just one base away, this may be a read error. CDR3 sequence: CAISEVGAGETQYF. CDR3 coding DNA: TGTGCCATCAGTGAGGTGGGGGCGGGGGAGACCCAGTACTTC. This chain uses TRBV10-3 with TRBJ2-5; either TRBD1 or TRBD2 may supply D (6 bases each). Germline values: CDR1 ENHRY, CDR2 SYGVKD. The length of the CDR3 is 14 residues. V dropped 2 bases and J dropped 5 bases, with 12 bases sitting between them.

A word on this clonotype: As the CDR3 is not closed by the conserved phenylalanine or tryptophan, this likely results from a read error. The chain is built from TRBV10-3 and TRBJ2-7; D might be TRBD2 (5 bases). Trimming took off 6 bases at V and 3 bases at J, with 21 bases between the two ends. The CDR3 runs 16 residues. Germline V CDR1 and CDR2: ENHRY, SYGVKD. The CDR3 protein is CAISPSTTVGLYEQYL. The CDR3 DNA sequence: TGTGCCATCAGCCCCTCGACTACCGTCGGCCTCTACGAGCAGTACCTC.

The CDR3 region is CASSLRGPTSGHNPSTDTQYF. As DNA, the CDR3 is TGTGCCAGCAGCCTCCGAGGGCCTACTAGCGGTCATAATCCTAGCACAGATACGCAGTATTTT. This chain joins TRBV7-6 and TRBJ2-3; 8 nucleotides line up with TRBD2. J was trimmed by 0 bases and V by 5 bases; bases with no gene match: 22. Germline lookup yields CDR1 SGHVS and CDR2 FNYEAQ. The CDR3 extends over 21 amino acids.

The sample holds a few counts of this clonotype. The genes are TRBV20-1 and TRBJ2-1; 9 positions match TRBD2. Trimming cost V 7 bases and J 8 bases; bases outside gene matches: 15. This CDR3 has 15 residues. The germline V gene encodes CDR1 DFQATT and CDR2 SNEGSKA (reference sequence). CDR3 sequence: CSVDGWREGRDEQFF. In DNA, the CDR3 is TGCAGTGTCGACGGGTGGCGGGAGGGTAGGGATGAGCAGTTCTTC.

This clonotype was seen a handful of times. CDR3 residues: CASSATPGLAGGETQYF. CDR3 coding DNA: TGTGCCAGCAGCGCCACCCCCGGACTAGCGGGAGGAGAGACCCAGTACTTC. The gene calls are TRBV5-6 and TRBJ2-5; 14 bases line up with TRBD2. Per germline, CDR1 SGHDT and CDR2 YYEEEE. After removal of 4 bases from V and 4 bases from J, the junction contained 9 bases not matched to a gene. This CDR3 contains 17 residues.

The chain joins TRBV6-5 to TRBJ2-1; D gene ambiguous. The CDR3 sequence is 17 residues long. V shed 2 bases and J shed 6 bases, with 20 bases lying between them. The germline V gene encodes CDR1 MNHEY and CDR2 SVGAGI. The CDR3 loop is CASSYPLTWSRFNEQFF. The CDR3 nucleotides are TGTGCCAGCAGTTACCCTCTGACCTGGTCAAGGTTCAATGAGCAGTTCTTC.

This clonotype was found once. The rearrangement joins TRBV2 to TRBJ2-5; 9 bases map to TRBD2. CDR3 length: 15 residues. Germline V lookup: CDR1 SNHLY, CDR2 FYNNEI. The trim removed 8 bases at V and 2 bases at J, leaving 9 bases unmatched. The CDR3 DNA sequence: TGTGCCAGCCCTGACCTAGCGGGGCCTCAAGAGACCCAGTACTTC. Translating gives CASPDLAGPQETQYF. Complete variable domain (other parts from reference TRBV2 and TRBJ2-5): EPEVTQTPSHQVTQMGQEVILRCVPISNHLYFYWYRQILGQKVEFLVSFYNNEISEKSEIFDDQFSVERPDGSNFTLKIRSTKLEDSAMYFCASPDLAGPQETQYFGPGTRLLVL.

This clonotype showed up many times. V is TRBV2 and J is TRBJ1-1; D call uncertain. V gave up 3 bases and J gave up 2 bases, with 7 bases separating them. The CDR3 covers 13 residues. Germline lookup yields CDR1 SNHLY and CDR2 FYNNEI. The CDR3 loop reads CASSDWANTEAFF. The CDR3 nucleotides read TGTGCCAGCAGTGATTGGGCTAACACTGAAGCTTTCTTT.

In this sample, this clonotype turned up a few times. The rearrangement uses TRBV6-1 and TRBJ1-5; D is unresolved. Germline CDR1 and CDR2: MNHNS and SASEGT. Trimming took 8 bases from V and 7 from J, leaving 12 bases between them. This CDR3 region has 12 residues. The CDR3 nucleotides are TGTGCCAGCTTGGACCACCCCCAGCCCCAGCATTTT. Its protein is CASLDHPQPQHF.

The sample holds many counts of this clonotype. The chain employs TRBV12-3 or TRBV12-4 and TRBJ1-2; 7 bases line up with TRBD1. J was trimmed by 3 bases and V by 4 bases; bases with no gene match: 5. The CDR3 contains 14 residues. In DNA, the CDR3 is TGTGCCAGCAGTTGGGGACAGTCGCACTATGGCTACACCTTC. Protein sequence: CASSWGQSHYGYTF.

This clonotype was observed at least ten times. The gene calls are TRBV24-1 and TRBJ2-5; weak D call: TRBD1 (6 bases). CDR1 and CDR2 (germline): KGHDR, SFDVKD. The CDR3 loop spans 16 amino acids. Trimming pared 4 bases from V and 5 bases from J, leaving 19 bases between. The CDR3, as DNA: TGTGCCACCAGTGAGACAGTGGACAGAGACAGGGAGACCCAGTACTTC. Amino acids: CATSETVDRDRETQYF.

The chain couples TRBV27 to TRBJ2-7; 11 nucleotides match TRBD1. Germline V gene data show CDR1 as MNHEY and CDR2 as SMNVEV (reference sequence). The ends lost 8 bases at V and 6 bases at J; junction bases unmatched: 6. This CDR3 spans 13 amino acids. Here the CDR3 reads CASWWGQGGEQYF. CDR3 sequence (DNA): TGTGCCAGCTGGTGGGGACAGGGGGGCGAGCAGTACTTC.

This clonotype was recorded many times. The genes are TRBV11-2 and TRBJ2-7; TRBD2 matches 8 bases. The CDR3 spans 15 residues. Germline V CDR1 and CDR2: SGHAT, FQNNGV. Trimming at V came to 2 bases and at J to 3 bases, leaving 6 bases not matched to a gene. CDR3 DNA: TGTGCCAGCAGCTTAACCCTCGGGACTAGCTACGAGCAGTACTTC. Its translation is CASSLTLGTSYEQYF.

This clonotype occurred a few times. This rearrangement joins TRBV30 to TRBJ1-6; no definite D call. CDR1 is GTSNPN and CDR2 is SVGIG in the germline V gene (reference sequence). The CDR3 totals 14 residues. V lost 1 base and J 14 bases, leaving 18 bases between the germline ends. DNA of the CDR3: TGTGCCTGGAGTGCCGCCCTCACCGATCTAACCCTCCACTTT. It yields the protein CAWSAALTDLTLHF.

In this sample, this clonotype turned up many times. J is TRBJ2-1 and V is TRBV12-3 or TRBV12-4; TRBD2 aligns across 8 bases. V dropped 6 bases and J dropped 7; count of bases not matched to a gene: 11. The CDR3 totals 15 residues. The CDR3 region is CASRPAGVGRNEQFF. The CDR3 DNA reads as TGTGCCAGCAGGCCAGCGGGAGTGGGCCGGAATGAGCAGTTCTTC.